In this sample, the clone carrying this TCR beta chain turned up once. Its matching antigen is unknown. The CDR3 is 14 residues long. CDR1 is GTSNPN and CDR2 is SVGIG in the germline V gene (reference sequence). The trim removed 3 bases at V and 3 bases at J, leaving 7 bases unmatched. The protocol was immunoSEQ multiplex PCR, while the TCRdb copy is restricted to in-frame clones and leaves out a portion. In the table there are 58,000 or so clones, approximately 54% of which are singletons. This sample stems from a study of cytotoxic CD8 clonotypes in ibrutinib-treated CLL. Study-wide background: Averaging across samples gave approximately 270,000 productive templates and roughly 88,000 productive rearrangements.

Points from the study as a whole: Circulating CD8+ T-cell counts were tracked by baseline clonality, which exceeded that of age-matched healthy donors. Before falling back toward baseline at progression, clonality had risen at the time of ibrutinib response.

Sample: PBMCs, taken after 12 months of ibrutinib treatment. The receptor was derived from a human donor with chronic lymphocytic leukemia. V gene TRBV30 combines with J gene TRBJ2-7; the match to TRBD1 covers 8 bases. In DNA, the CDR3 is TGTGCCTGGAGACCAGACAGGGGTATCTACGAGCAGTACTTC. This translates into CAWRPDRGIYEQYF. The full variable domain, completed using reference TRBV30 and TRBJ2-7, is SQTIHQWPATLVQPVGSPLSLECTVEGTSNPNLYWYRQAAGRGLQLLFYSVGIGQISSEVPQNLSASRPQDRQFILSSKKLLLSDSGFYLCAWRPDRGIYEQYFGPGTRLTVT.